The 32 T cell receptor beta chains given below trace back to one sample, sequenced in a study of T cell clones after liver transplantation. The method was immunoSEQ multiplex PCR; TCRdb's version includes in-frame clones alone and lacks a portion of them. Found here are some 45,000 clones, 86% of them singletons; the top ten hold around 2.5%. This sample comprised CD4+ T cells from blood, obtained 24 months after liver transplant. The receptors here all came from a human patient who received a liver transplant. Part of the T cell pool may stem from the graft donor.

About this clone itself: Different DNA sequences within this sample yield the same CDR3. The chain joins TRBV6-1 to TRBJ2-1; 8 bases align to TRBD2. From germline, CDR1 is MNHNS and CDR2 SASEGT. This CDR3 is built from 15 residues. The V and J ends lost 7 bases and 9 bases, in that order; junction bases with no gene match: 14. DNA of the CDR3: TGTGCCAGCACCGAACTTCCGGGGGGGCCGGGTGAGCAGTTCTTC. Protein product: CASTELPGGPGEQFF.

V is TRBV19 and J is TRBJ1-1; D not resolved. V gave up 3 bases and J gave up 0 bases, with 8 bases separating them. The CDR3 totals 14 residues. The germline gives CDR1 LNHDA, CDR2 SQIVND (reference sequence). CDR3 sequence reads: CASSMGSMNTEAFF. As DNA, the CDR3 is TGTGCCAGTAGTATGGGTAGTATGAACACTGAAGCTTTCTTT.

This chain joins TRBV30 and TRBJ2-5; TRBD1 agrees at 8 bases. The CDR3 runs 18 residues. Germline V lookup: CDR1 GTSNPN, CDR2 SVGIG (reference sequence). V gave up 0 bases and J gave up 5 bases; unmatched junction bases: 17. In DNA, the CDR3 is TGTGCCTGGAGTGTACTAGTACAGGGGGTATACTCGAGGGAGACCCAGTACTTC. It is translated as CAWSVLVQGVYSRETQYF.

V is TRBV23-1 and J is TRBJ1-5, with 7 bases fitting TRBD1. TRBV23-1 is an open reading frame, and its role is uncertain. Trimming took 4 bases from V and 5 from J; bases not matched to a gene: 8. The CDR3 consists of 15 residues. The CDR3 nucleotides are TGCGCCAGCAGTCTCAGGGGGGGATGGGATCAGCCCCAGCATTTT. The encoded protein is CASSLRGGWDQPQHF.

V gene TRBV27 combines with J gene TRBJ1-5; D unresolved. The germline V gene has CDR1 MNHEY and CDR2 SMNVEV (reference sequence). V lost 8 bases, J lost 2 bases, and 10 bases lay in between. The CDR3 contains 13 residues. In DNA, the CDR3 is TGTGCCAGCGGACTTTTGGGCAATCAGCCCCAGCATTTT. Encoded protein: CASGLLGNQPQHF.

V is TRBV14 and J is TRBJ2-7, with no clear D. Trimming shortened V by 4 bases and J by 5 bases, and 6 bases separated the two germline ends. CDR3 size: 11 residues. The germline V gene has CDR1 SGHDN and CDR2 FVKESK. Here the CDR3 DNA reads TGTGCCAGCAGCCTTAATAACGAGCAGTACTTC. It translates to CASSLNNEQYF.

J is TRBJ2-7 and V is TRBV5-1, with unresolved D. The CDR3 extends over 12 amino acids. The germline gives CDR1 SGHRS, CDR2 YFSETQ. Trimming pared 5 bases from V and 0 bases from J, leaving 6 bases between. CDR3 sequence: CASSSSSYEQYF. CDR3 coding DNA: TGCGCCAGCAGTTCAAGCTCCTACGAGCAGTACTTC. Full variable domain (missing parts from reference TRBV5-1 and TRBJ2-7): KAGVTQTPRYLIKTRGQQVTLSCSPISGHRSVSWYQQTPGQGLQFLFEYFSETQRNKGNFPGRFSGRQFSNSRSEMNVSTLELGDSALYLCASSSSSYEQYFGPGTRLTVT.

The V gene is TRBV6-1, the J gene TRBJ1-2; no definite D call. The V gene lost 1 base and the J gene lost 1 base, with 10 bases spanning the gap. Germline V gene data show CDR1 as MNHNS and CDR2 as SASEGT. The CDR3 has 15 residues. CDR3 region: CASSEVADHNYGYTF. CDR3 nucleotides: TGTGCCAGCAGTGAAGTCGCAGATCATAACTATGGCTACACCTTC.

The chain recombines TRBV18 with TRBJ2-7, with D perhaps being TRBD1 or TRBD2 (5 bases each). Germline lookup yields CDR1 KGHSH and CDR2 LQKENI. V was trimmed by 2 bases and J by 4 bases, leaving 15 bases between them. The CDR3 is 15 amino acids. For the CDR3, the DNA is TGTGCCAGCTCACCATATCCGGGCGAGGGGTACGAGCAGTACTTC. Its protein is CASSPYPGEGYEQYF.

The count of this clone is one. The CDR3 sequence is CASSAWTRETQYF. In DNA, the CDR3 is TGTGCCAGCTCGGCCTGGACACGAGAGACCCAGTACTTC. The chain joins TRBV18 to TRBJ2-5, with TRBD1 as a possible D gene (5 bases). Between the trimmed V and J ends, which lost 6 bases and 4 bases, there was a span of 12 bases. The CDR3 covers 13 residues. The germline gives CDR1 KGHSH, CDR2 LQKENI.

The chain is built from TRBV2 and TRBJ2-7; the match to TRBD1 covers 8 bases. CDR1 and CDR2 from the germline V gene are SNHLY and FYNNEI. J lost 4 bases, V lost 3 bases, and 5 bases had no gene match. This CDR3 is 14 amino acids long. The CDR3: CASSESDRGYEQYF. As DNA, the CDR3 is TGTGCCAGCAGTGAGTCCGACAGGGGTTACGAGCAGTACTTC.

This sequence joins TRBV28 and TRBJ1-5; D gene ambiguous. Per germline, CDR1 MDHEN and CDR2 SYDVKM. V shed 4 bases and J shed 6 bases, with 16 bases lying between them. The CDR3 length is 15 residues. CDR3 protein: CASSSPAILGQPQHF. The CDR3 nucleotides read TGTGCCAGCAGTTCCCCCGCAATCCTCGGTCAGCCCCAGCATTTT.

V is TRBV19 and J is TRBJ2-7; D might be TRBD1 (6 bases). V was cut by 2 bases and J by 6 bases, with 14 bases left in between. The germline gives CDR1 LNHDA, CDR2 SQIVND (reference sequence). The CDR3 has 14 amino acids. CDR3 coding DNA: TGTGCCAGTAGTATAAGTATCAGGGGCGGCGAGCAGTACTTC. Encoded protein: CASSISIRGGEQYF.

The V and J genes are TRBV27 and TRBJ2-2, with TRBD1 matching 7 bases. Germline CDR1 and CDR2: MNHEY and SMNVEV (reference sequence). This CDR3 comprises 17 residues. V lost 3 bases, J lost 6 bases, and 13 bases stayed unmatched. CDR3: CASSFFGVQGMSGELFF. The DNA for the CDR3 is TGTGCCAGCAGTTTTTTTGGGGTACAGGGGATGTCCGGGGAGCTGTTTTTT.

V and J are TRBV5-1 and TRBJ2-5; 10 nucleotides line up with TRBD1. The CDR3 consists of 14 residues. The V gene end was trimmed by 3 bases and the J gene end by 5 bases; junction bases not matched to a gene: 4. Germline assignment: CDR1 SGHRS and CDR2 YFSETQ. This chain's CDR3 is CASSSGQGGETQYF. The CDR3 DNA is TGCGCCAGCAGCTCAGGACAGGGGGGCGAGACCCAGTACTTC.

The gene calls are TRBV4-3 and TRBJ2-7; the D gene could be TRBD1 or TRBD2 (7 bases each). V dropped 4 bases and J dropped 9 bases, with 19 bases sitting between them. The CDR3 is made up of 14 amino acids. The V gene's germline CDR1 is LGHNA and CDR2 YSLEER. For the CDR3, the DNA is TGCGCCAGCAGCCCACAGGGGAGGGCGGCGGGGCAGTACTTC. Translating gives CASSPQGRAAGQYF.

The sample holds one count of this clone. The chain carries TRBV5-1 and TRBJ2-7; D is undetermined. Germline CDR1 SGHRS, CDR2 YFSETQ. This CDR3 region has 14 residues. V lost 2 bases and J lost 4, with 13 bases in between. CDR3 sequence: CASSFGGTLYEQYF. CDR3 coding DNA: TGCGCCAGCAGCTTTGGTGGAACCCTATACGAGCAGTACTTC.

The chain is built from TRBV6-5 and TRBJ1-2; D possibly corresponds to TRBD1 (6 bases). With 4 bases removed from V and 4 bases from J, the gap between germline ends came to 19 bases. Germline V gives CDR1 MNHEY, CDR2 SVGAGI. This CDR3 is built from 16 residues. CDR3: CASSSPLQGRSYGYTF. CDR3 coding DNA: TGTGCCAGCAGTTCTCCCTTACAGGGAAGGAGCTATGGCTACACCTTC.

The J gene is TRBJ1-2, the V gene TRBV4-2, with unresolved D. CDR1 is LGHNA and CDR2 is YNFKEQ in the germline V gene. The germline V and J ends were trimmed by 1 base and 4 bases, with 13 bases remaining between them. This CDR3 contains 15 residues. This CDR3 is CASSQVQAGSYGYTF. In nucleotides, the CDR3 is TGTGCCAGCAGCCAAGTCCAGGCGGGGAGCTATGGCTACACCTTC.

The V call is TRBV7-2, the J call TRBJ1-6, with 7 bases fitting TRBD1. In germline, CDR1 is SGHTA, CDR2 FQGNSA. The V gene end was trimmed by 2 bases and the J gene end by 7 bases; junction bases not matched to a gene: 5. This CDR3 is built from 15 residues. CDR3 sequence (DNA): TGTGCCAGCAGCTTACAAAAGGACAGGAATTCACCCCTCCACTTT. Translating gives CASSLQKDRNSPLHF.

V is TRBV7-3 and J is TRBJ1-1, with 7 bases fitting TRBD1. CDR3 length: 16 residues. V was pared by 5 bases and J by 4 bases, with 13 bases of the junction left unmatched. Germline-derived CDR1 and CDR2 are SGHTA and FQGTGA. DNA of the CDR3: TGTGCCAGCAGCCATTCCCCACACAGGGGAGGCACTGAAGCTTTCTTT. It translates to CASSHSPHRGGTEAFF.

The gene calls are TRBV2 and TRBJ2-5; a possible D gene is TRBD2 (5 bases). V dropped 5 bases and J dropped 3 bases, with 10 bases sitting between them. Per the germline V gene, CDR1 is SNHLY and CDR2 is FYNNEI. This CDR3 comprises 13 residues. The CDR3 loop reads CASSRAGKETQYF. The CDR3 DNA reads TGTGCCAGCAGTAGGGCGGGCAAAGAGACCCAGTACTTC.

The chain combines TRBV25-1 with TRBJ1-1; TRBD1 agrees at 8 bases. The CDR3 is made up of 13 amino acids. Germline V CDR1 and CDR2: MGHDK, SYGVNS. V shed 6 bases, J shed 5 bases, and the junction held 5 bases outside the gene matches. The CDR3 DNA is TGTGCCAGCAGACTTACAGGGGGGACTGAAGCTTTCTTT. Translation gives CASRLTGGTEAFF.

V is TRBV7-2 and J is TRBJ1-5; 8 nucleotides match TRBD1. The V gene's germline CDR1 is SGHTA and CDR2 FQGNSA. The CDR3 runs 15 residues. V lost 5 bases, J lost 7 bases, and 10 bases stayed unmatched. DNA for the CDR3: TGTGCCAGCAGCACCCGGACAGGGCCCATGCAGCCCCAGCATTTT. It translates to CASSTRTGPMQPQHF.

The chain is built from TRBV5-5 and TRBJ1-6, with D possibly TRBD1 on 5 matching bases. The V gene's germline CDR1 is SGHKS and CDR2 YYEKEE (reference sequence). Trimming took off 4 bases at V and 6 bases at J, with 11 bases between the two ends. The CDR3 runs to 14 residues. CDR3 sequence: CASSARDGNSPLHF. For the CDR3, the DNA is TGTGCCAGCAGCGCCCGGGACGGTAATTCACCCCTCCACTTT. The entire variable domain, with the rest obtained from reference TRBV5-5 and TRBJ1-6, is as follows: DAGVTQSPTHLIKTRGQQVTLRCSPISGHKSVSWYQQVLGQGPQFIFQYYEKEERGRGNFPDRFSARQFPNYSSELNVNALLLGDSALYLCASSARDGNSPLHFGNGTRLTVT.

DNA for the CDR3: TGCAGTGGGGGGGGAGGAACTGAAGCTTTCTTT. It codes for CSGGGGTEAFF. This chain uses TRBV20-1 with TRBJ1-1, with D perhaps matching TRBD1 (5 bases). The CDR3 extends over 11 amino acids. Germline V lookup: CDR1 DFQATT, CDR2 SNEGSKA (reference sequence). The V gene lost 7 bases and the J gene lost 5 bases, with 11 bases spanning the gap.

The genes are TRBV5-1 and TRBJ1-5, with D possibly TRBD1 on 5 matching bases. V lost 3 bases and J 4 bases, leaving 14 bases between the germline ends. CDR3 size: 15 residues. Germline V gives CDR1 SGHRS, CDR2 YFSETQ. The CDR3 DNA follows: TGCGCCAGCAGCTCGTCTGGGGGAAGAAATCAGCCCCAGCATTTT. Its translation: CASSSSGGRNQPQHF.

The chain employs TRBV29-1 and TRBJ1-2, with a possible D match to TRBD1 (6 bases). Germline CDR1 SQVTM, CDR2 ANQGSEA. The CDR3 covers 14 residues. Trimming took off 0 bases at V and 5 bases at J, with 13 bases between the two ends. In DNA form, the CDR3 reads TGCAGCGTTGAAGATTCGGGACACCTATATGGCTACACCTTC. This codes for CSVEDSGHLYGYTF.

V and J are TRBV7-8 and TRBJ1-5, with 9 bases that match TRBD1. CDR1 is SGHVS and CDR2 is FQNEAQ in the germline V gene. This CDR3 has 15 amino acids. Trimming at V came to 5 bases and at J to 7 bases, leaving 9 bases not matched to a gene. Here the CDR3 reads CASSVDRGINQPQHF. The CDR3 DNA is TGTGCCAGCAGCGTAGACAGGGGGATAAACCAGCCCCAGCATTTT.

V and J are TRBV7-2 and TRBJ2-3; D unclear. Germline-derived CDR1 and CDR2 are SGHTA and FQGNSA. This CDR3 has 11 amino acids. The germline V and J ends were trimmed by 5 bases and 11 bases, with 11 bases remaining between them. CDR3 residues: CASSLDIGQYF. CDR3 DNA sequence: TGTGCCAGCAGCCTAGATATTGGGCAGTATTTT.

The V gene is TRBV28, the J gene TRBJ1-2; D unclear. V lost 7 bases to trimming and J lost 6 bases, with 12 bases between them. This CDR3 region has 12 residues. From germline, CDR1 is MDHEN and CDR2 SYDVKM. The CDR3 DNA sequence: TGTGCCAGCAAGCAGGTCACAAATGGCTACACCTTC. This encodes CASKQVTNGYTF.

The chain links TRBV7-9 to TRBJ1-4; tentative D call: TRBD1 (5 bases). V lost 2 bases to trimming and J lost 7 bases, with 14 bases between them. Germline V gene data show CDR1 as SEHNR and CDR2 as FQNEAQ (reference sequence). The CDR3 loop spans 15 amino acids. The CDR3 DNA follows: TGTGCCAGCAGCTTAAGATTTCCCCAGGGTGAAAAACTGTTTTTT. Translated, it gives CASSLRFPQGEKLFF.